A single sample gave rise to the 8 T cell receptor beta chains below, sequenced in a study of T-cell memory formation after mild COVID-19. MiXCR, run by TCRdb on the 5' RACE reads, gives a single entry per CDR3 protein. The sample contains 560,000 or so distinct CDR3 sequences, 15% to 20% of which appear only once. Sequenced sample: PBMCs or a T cell subset sorted from them (not recorded which). Receptor source: an adult woman who had mild COVID-19 (a few samples of this study predate the infection). Cell type and time point are not known.

In this sample, this clonotype turned up a few times. This chain joins TRBV6-5 and TRBJ2-3, with a tentative D call TRBD2 (6 bases). The CDR3 is 13 amino acids. Germline V gives CDR1 MNHEY, CDR2 SVGAGI. V was trimmed by 5 bases and J by 6 bases, leaving 12 bases between them. The CDR3 DNA follows: TGTGCCAGCAGTCCCCGACTAGTTGATACGCAGTATTTT. This encodes CASSPRLVDTQYF.

The chain employs TRBV4-1 and TRBJ2-7; 11 bases map to TRBD1. From germline, CDR1 is MGHRA and CDR2 YSYEKL. The J segment lost 3 bases and the V segment lost 6 bases, leaving 7 bases of the junction unmatched. This CDR3 spans 15 amino acids. The CDR3 here is CASRSRGQGDYEQYF. As DNA, the CDR3 is TGCGCCAGCAGATCACGGGGACAGGGGGACTACGAGCAGTACTTC.

In its sample, this clonotype was seen a few times. V gene TRBV20-1 combines with J gene TRBJ1-4; D gene ambiguous. Germline values: CDR1 DFQATT, CDR2 SNEGSKA (reference sequence). Between the trimmed V and J ends, which lost 3 bases and 4 bases, there was a span of 3 bases. The CDR3 is made up of 11 amino acids. CDR3 in DNA: TGCAGTGCTAGGATTAATGAAAAACTGTTTTTT. Its protein is CSARINEKLFF.

This clonotype was recorded a few times. The J gene is TRBJ1-1, the V gene TRBV20-1, with 11 bases identical to TRBD1. Trimming removed 1 base from V and 7 bases from J; junction bases left unmatched: 8. This CDR3 comprises 15 residues. Germline assignment: CDR1 DFQATT and CDR2 SNEGSKA (reference sequence). The CDR3 DNA is TGCAGTGCTAGAGGCCTGGGACAGGGGGGATTTGAAGCTTTCTTT. Amino acid sequence: CSARGLGQGGFEAFF.

This clonotype was detected only a few times. The J gene is TRBJ1-2, the V gene TRBV6-5, with a tentative D call TRBD1 (5 bases). Between the trimmed V and J ends, which lost 5 bases and 2 bases, there was a span of 9 bases. CDR1 and CDR2 from the germline V gene are MNHEY and SVGAGI. The CDR3 sequence is 13 residues long. CDR3 nucleotide sequence: TGTGCCAGCAGTAAAACAGGAAACTATGGCTACACCTTC. Translated, it gives CASSKTGNYGYTF.

This clonotype has ten or more counts. The V call is TRBV20-1, the J call TRBJ2-7; D gene unclear. Germline V CDR1 and CDR2: DFQATT, SNEGSKA (reference sequence). The CDR3 is 12 residues long. Trimming took off 3 bases at V and 2 bases at J, with 8 bases between the two ends. The CDR3 sequence: CSASPETYEQYF. CDR3 sequence (DNA): TGCAGTGCTAGCCCCGAAACCTACGAGCAGTACTTC.

The chain combines TRBV19 with TRBJ2-7, with a tentative D call TRBD1 (6 bases). Germline CDR1 and CDR2: LNHDA and SQIVND (reference sequence). V was trimmed by 0 bases and J by 7 bases, leaving 10 bases between them. The CDR3 length is 13 residues. CDR3 in DNA: TGTGCCAGTAGTATAGAGGGGGCCGGGGAGCAGTACTTC. Protein sequence: CASSIEGAGEQYF.

There are a few counts of this clonotype. V gene TRBV12-3 or TRBV12-4 combines with J gene TRBJ2-1; perhaps TRBD1 as D (5 bases). Trimming took 8 bases from V and 6 from J, leaving 17 bases between them. The CDR3 has 14 amino acids. In DNA, the CDR3 is TGTGCCAGCTATCTTAGGGGCATGGGCAATGAGCAGTTCTTC. Translating gives CASYLRGMGNEQFF.